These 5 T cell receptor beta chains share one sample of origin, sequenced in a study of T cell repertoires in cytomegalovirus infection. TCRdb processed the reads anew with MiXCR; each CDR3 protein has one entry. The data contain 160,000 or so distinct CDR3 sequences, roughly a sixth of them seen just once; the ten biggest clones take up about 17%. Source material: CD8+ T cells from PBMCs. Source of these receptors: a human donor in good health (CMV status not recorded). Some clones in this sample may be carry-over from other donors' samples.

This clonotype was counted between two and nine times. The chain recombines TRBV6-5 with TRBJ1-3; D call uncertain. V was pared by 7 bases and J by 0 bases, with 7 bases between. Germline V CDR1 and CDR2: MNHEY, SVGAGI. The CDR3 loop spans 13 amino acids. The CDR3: CASTHRSGNTIYF. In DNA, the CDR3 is TGTGCCAGCACACACCGCTCTGGAAACACCATATATTTT.

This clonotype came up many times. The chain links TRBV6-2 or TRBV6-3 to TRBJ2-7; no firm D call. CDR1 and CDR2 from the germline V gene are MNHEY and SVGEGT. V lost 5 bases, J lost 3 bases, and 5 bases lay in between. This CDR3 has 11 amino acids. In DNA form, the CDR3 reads TGTGCCAGCAGTGGGAACTACGAGCAGTACTTC. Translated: CASSGNYEQYF.

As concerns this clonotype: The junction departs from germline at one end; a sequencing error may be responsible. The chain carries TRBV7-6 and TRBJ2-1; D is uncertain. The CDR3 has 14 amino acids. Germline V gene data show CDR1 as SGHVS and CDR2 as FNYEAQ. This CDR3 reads CTSSTDGPYNEQFF. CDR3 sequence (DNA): TGTACCAGCAGCACCGACGGGCCCTACAATGAGCAGTTCTTC.

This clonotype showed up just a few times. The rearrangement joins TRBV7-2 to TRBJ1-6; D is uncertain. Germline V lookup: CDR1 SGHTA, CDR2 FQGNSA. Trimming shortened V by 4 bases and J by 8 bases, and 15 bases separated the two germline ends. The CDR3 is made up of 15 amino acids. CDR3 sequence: CASSSTPPGDSPLHF. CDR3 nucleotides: TGTGCCAGCAGCTCAACTCCTCCCGGGGATTCACCCCTCCACTTT.

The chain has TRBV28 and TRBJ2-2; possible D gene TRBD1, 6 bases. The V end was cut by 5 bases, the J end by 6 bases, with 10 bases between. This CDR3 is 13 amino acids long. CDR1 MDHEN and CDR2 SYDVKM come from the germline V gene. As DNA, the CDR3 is TGTGCCAGCAGTGTCAGGGGCCCCGGGGAGCTGTTTTTT. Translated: CASSVRGPGELFF.